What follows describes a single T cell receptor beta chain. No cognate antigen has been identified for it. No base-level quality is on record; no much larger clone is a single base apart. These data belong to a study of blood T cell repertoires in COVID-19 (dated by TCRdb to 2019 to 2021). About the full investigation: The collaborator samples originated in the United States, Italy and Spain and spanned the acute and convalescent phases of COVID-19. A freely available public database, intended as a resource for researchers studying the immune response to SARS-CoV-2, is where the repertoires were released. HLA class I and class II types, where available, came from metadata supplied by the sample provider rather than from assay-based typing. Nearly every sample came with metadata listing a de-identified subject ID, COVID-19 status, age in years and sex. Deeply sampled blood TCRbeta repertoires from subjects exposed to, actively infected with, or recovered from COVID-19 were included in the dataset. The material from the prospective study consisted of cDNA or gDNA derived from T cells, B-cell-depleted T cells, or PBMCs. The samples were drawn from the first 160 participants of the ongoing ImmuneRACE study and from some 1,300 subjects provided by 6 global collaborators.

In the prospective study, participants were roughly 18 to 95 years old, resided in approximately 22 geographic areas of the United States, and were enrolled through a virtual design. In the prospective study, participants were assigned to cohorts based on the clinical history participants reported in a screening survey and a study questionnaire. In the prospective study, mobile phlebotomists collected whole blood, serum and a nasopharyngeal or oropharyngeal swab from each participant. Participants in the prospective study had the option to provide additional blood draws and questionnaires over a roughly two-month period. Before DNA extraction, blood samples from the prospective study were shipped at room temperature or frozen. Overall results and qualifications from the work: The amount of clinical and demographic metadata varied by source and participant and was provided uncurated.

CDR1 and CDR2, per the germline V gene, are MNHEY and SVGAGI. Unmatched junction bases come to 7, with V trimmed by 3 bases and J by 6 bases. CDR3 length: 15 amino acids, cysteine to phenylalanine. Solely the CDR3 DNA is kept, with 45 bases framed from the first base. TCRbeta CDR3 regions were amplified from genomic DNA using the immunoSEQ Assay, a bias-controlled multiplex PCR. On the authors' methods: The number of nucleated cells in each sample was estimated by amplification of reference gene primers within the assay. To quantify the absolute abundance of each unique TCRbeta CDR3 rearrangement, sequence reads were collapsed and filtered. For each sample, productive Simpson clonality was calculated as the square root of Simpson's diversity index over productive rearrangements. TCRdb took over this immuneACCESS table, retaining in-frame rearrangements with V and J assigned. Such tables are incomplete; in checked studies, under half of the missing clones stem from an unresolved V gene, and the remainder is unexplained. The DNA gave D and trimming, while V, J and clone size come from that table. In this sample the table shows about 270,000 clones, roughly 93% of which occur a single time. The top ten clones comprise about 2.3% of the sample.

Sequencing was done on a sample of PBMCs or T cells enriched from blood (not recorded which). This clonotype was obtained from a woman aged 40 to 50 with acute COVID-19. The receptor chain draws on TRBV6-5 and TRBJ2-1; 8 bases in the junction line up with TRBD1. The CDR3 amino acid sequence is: CASSYRTGPGNEQFF. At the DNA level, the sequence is TGTGCCAGCAGTTATCGGACAGGGCCCGGCAATGAGCAGTTCTTC.